This T cell receptor (beta chain) was retrieved from a study of tumor-infiltrating lymphocytes in primary liver carcinoma. Study context: Recorded tumor stage was T1-T3 N0M0, with diameters of about 4.2 to 10 cm.

The authors made TCR beta cDNA from around 500 ng total RNA with a constant-region primer. TCR beta libraries came from three nested multiplex PCR rounds using slightly modified ARM-PCR. Rounds one and two of PCR, each of roughly 10 cycles, were primed with TRBV1-TRBV30 forward primers and a C-beta reverse primer. TCRdb analysed the multiplex PCR reads with MiXCR anew, one entry per CDR3 protein. The sample lists around 330,000 distinct CDR3 sequences; about 50% were seen once. Germline CDR1 is MNHEY and CDR2 is SVGAGI. The CDR3 contains 11 residues. V lost 6 bases, J lost 10 bases, and 1 base stayed unmatched. In addition to blood RNA drawn from unsorted whole blood, germline DNA was extracted. This clonotype was counted only a few times. Its antigen remains unidentified. Study-wide findings and caveats: The top-250-clone fraction was significantly higher in tumors than in blood (p = 0.039). Left bulk and unsorted, the samples did not allow CD4+ and CD8+ repertoires to be compared.

The sample comprised peripheral blood. J is TRBJ2-1 and V is TRBV6-5; 9 positions match TRBD2. The sequence was collected from a woman aged 25 to 39 with primary liver carcinoma and hepatitis B virus infection. The CDR3: CASSGLAEQFF. DNA of the CDR3: TGTGCCAGCAGCGGACTAGCGGAGCAGTTCTTC.